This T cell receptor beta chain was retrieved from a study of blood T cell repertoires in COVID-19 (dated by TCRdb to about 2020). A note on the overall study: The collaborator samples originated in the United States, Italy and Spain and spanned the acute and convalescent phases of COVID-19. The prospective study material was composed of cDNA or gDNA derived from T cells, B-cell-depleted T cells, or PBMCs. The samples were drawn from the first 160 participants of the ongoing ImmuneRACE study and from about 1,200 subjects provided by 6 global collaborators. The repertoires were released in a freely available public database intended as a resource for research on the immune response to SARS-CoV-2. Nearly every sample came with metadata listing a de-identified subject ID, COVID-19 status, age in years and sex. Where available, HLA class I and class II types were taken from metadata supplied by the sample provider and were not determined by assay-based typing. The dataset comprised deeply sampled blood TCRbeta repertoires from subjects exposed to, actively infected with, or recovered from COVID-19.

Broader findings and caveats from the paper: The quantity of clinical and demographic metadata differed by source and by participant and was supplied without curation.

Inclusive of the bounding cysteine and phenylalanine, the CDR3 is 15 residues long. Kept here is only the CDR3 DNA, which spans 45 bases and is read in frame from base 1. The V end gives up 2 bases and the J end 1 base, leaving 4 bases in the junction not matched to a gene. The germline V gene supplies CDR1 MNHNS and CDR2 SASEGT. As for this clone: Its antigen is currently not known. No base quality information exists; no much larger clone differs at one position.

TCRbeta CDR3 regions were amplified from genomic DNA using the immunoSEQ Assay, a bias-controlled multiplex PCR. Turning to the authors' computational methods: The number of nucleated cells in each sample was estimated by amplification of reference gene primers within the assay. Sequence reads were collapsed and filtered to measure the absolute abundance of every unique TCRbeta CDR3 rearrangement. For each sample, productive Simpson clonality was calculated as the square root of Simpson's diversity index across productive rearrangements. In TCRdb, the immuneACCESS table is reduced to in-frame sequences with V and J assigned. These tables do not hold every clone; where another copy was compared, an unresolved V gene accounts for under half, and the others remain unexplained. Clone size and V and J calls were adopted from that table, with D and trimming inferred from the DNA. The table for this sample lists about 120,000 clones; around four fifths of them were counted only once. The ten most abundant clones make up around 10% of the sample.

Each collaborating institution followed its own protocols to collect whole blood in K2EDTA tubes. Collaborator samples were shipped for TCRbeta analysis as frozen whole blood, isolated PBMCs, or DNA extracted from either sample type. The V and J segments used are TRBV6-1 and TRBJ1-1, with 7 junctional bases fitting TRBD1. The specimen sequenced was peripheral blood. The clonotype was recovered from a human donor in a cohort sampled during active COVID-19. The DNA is TGTGCCAGCAGTGAATGGGGACAGAGGAACACTGAAGCTTTCTTT. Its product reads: CASSEWGQRNTEAFF.